This TCR beta chain came from a study of Ad26.COV2.S vaccination and SARS-CoV-2 variants (dated by TCRdb to about 2021). Looking at the study overall: Vaccine-arm donors were drawn from COV1001, a multicentre, randomized, double-blind, placebo-controlled phase I-IIa trial of Ad26.COV2.S in healthy adults. A total of around 32 samples were included in the TCR-sequenced set, comprising about 20 Ad26.COV2.S vaccine recipients, 5 placebo recipients and 8 SARS-CoV-2 convalescent individuals. TCRbeta repertoire sequencing was used to assess the specificity and breadth of SARS-CoV-2-reactive T cell receptors after Ad26.COV2.S vaccination. Participants in the trial were split at random into five groups of five each, receiving low-dose or high-dose Ad26.COV2.S once or twice, or else placebo on both occasions. Ad26.COV2.S was administered intramuscularly at a dose of 5x10^10 or 1x10^11 viral particles, either as one shot or as two shots given 56 days apart. Throughout the experiments and outcome assessment, investigators stayed blinded to trial group allocation. The paper's findings and limits, for the study overall: The study was not powered to compare responses between vaccine doses or regimens. According to the authors, total T cell responses may have been underestimated by the TCR breadth and depth analyses. Ad26.COV2.S recipients had higher spike-specific TCR breadth than placebo recipients (P = 0.0014). Vaccine and placebo recipients had comparable non-spike TCR breadth, which fits with the vaccine containing only spike. After vaccination, spike-specific CD8+ and CD4+ T cell responses were reported to show substantial breadth.

Only one count was recorded for this clone. The antigen it binds to is not known. Per-nucleotide qualities are absent, and no much larger clonotype sits a single base away. The immunoSEQ Assay was the method used to sequence TCRbeta CDR3 regions. After extraction, genomic DNA underwent amplification by bias-controlled multiplex PCR, followed by high-throughput sequencing. Under the source paper's analysis protocol: To quantify the absolute abundance of every unique TCRbeta CDR3 region, sequences were collapsed and filtered. Usable DNA was measured by amplifying reference genes present in all nucleated cells, and TCRbeta template counts were normalized to that usable DNA to estimate T cell fraction. Repertoire TCRs were annotated as SARS-CoV-2-specific by exact matching of V gene, CDR3 amino acid sequence and J gene to a known reactive TCR set. The reference SARS-CoV-2 TCR set came from MIRA and was filtered for enrichment in COVID-19-positive ImmuneCODE repertoires, removing public or cross-reactive TCRs. Drawing on the MIRA antigens, annotated TCRs were analysed further at the level of specific ORF or position within ORF. Breadth was defined as annotated unique rearrangements over total unique productive rearrangements; depth was the summed frequency of those rearrangements. TCR breadth was compared between groups using two-sided Wilcoxon rank-sum tests. The clones in this table, taken by TCRdb from immuneACCESS, are in-frame only. Not every clone is retained; where verified, under half of the shortfall comes from an unresolved V gene, and the cause of the rest is unknown. V and J calls and clone size come straight from that table; D and trimming were deduced from the DNA. Across this sample there are 400,000 to 450,000 clones, with approximately 92% seen only once. The biggest ten clones account for 9% to 15% of the sample.

Spanning cysteine to phenylalanine, the CDR3 consists of 15 amino acids. CDR3 DNA is the only sequence kept; it has 45 bases, read in frame from the first base. V loses 6 bases of germline sequence and J loses 0 bases, and the interval between the two ends is 9 bases. Sequences SGHAT (CDR1) and FQDESV (CDR2) are obtained from the germline V gene (reference sequence). The sample's treatment or condition label, decoded: about 20 received Ad26.COV2.S at low or high dose, single or two shots; about 5 received placebo; per-sample allocation not given. For vaccine and placebo recipients, repertoires were sequenced using samples collected on day 63 after the first injection. In Cohort 1b, about 25 adults aged 18-55 years were enrolled at a single site in Boston, USA, between 29 July and 7 August 2020. As a vaccine, Ad26.COV2.S was a replication-incompetent adenovirus type 26 vector that expressed a prefusion-stabilized SARS-CoV-2 spike protein derived from the original Wuhan strain.

Sample: peripheral blood, taken in a trial of Ad26.COV2.S vaccine versus placebo. The V and J genes are TRBV11-1 and TRBJ2-6, with the D gene call left open. The sequence derives from a person between 18 and 59 years old who received the Ad26.COV2.S COVID-19 vaccine or a placebo. CDR3 reads: CASSLQNSGANVLTF. The nucleotides read TGTGCCAGCAGTCTCCAGAACTCTGGGGCCAACGTCCTGACTTTC.